This T cell receptor (beta chain) originates from a study of cytomegalovirus exposure and HLA in healthy donors. The V and J ends lost 7 bases and 1 base, in that order; junction bases with no gene match: 10. This CDR3 is 17 amino acids long. CDR1 is LNHDA and CDR2 is SQIVND in the germline V gene (reference sequence). PCR involved 60 Vbeta and 13 Jbeta primers. Assay used: immunoSEQ multiplex PCR; TCRdb lists only in-frame clones, some missing. The sample includes roughly 150,000 clones, roughly three quarters of them seen just once. This clone has just a few counts. The receptor's source is a man aged 60 to 75 in good health and CMV-seronegative. Sequencing was performed on PBMCs. The V gene is TRBV19, the J gene TRBJ1-5, with 10 bases matching TRBD1. The CDR3 sequence is CASTLRPGQGSNQPQHF. The CDR3 DNA is TGTGCCAGTACCCTTAGGCCGGGACAGGGGAGCAATCAGCCCCAGCATTTT. The variable domain in full, completed from reference TRBV19 and TRBJ1-5, reads DGGITQSPKYLFRKEGQNVTLSCEQNLNHDAMYWYRQDPGQGLRLIYYSQIVNDFQKGDIAEGYSVSREKKESFPLTVTSAQKNPTAFYLCASTLRPGQGSNQPQHFGDGTRLSIL.